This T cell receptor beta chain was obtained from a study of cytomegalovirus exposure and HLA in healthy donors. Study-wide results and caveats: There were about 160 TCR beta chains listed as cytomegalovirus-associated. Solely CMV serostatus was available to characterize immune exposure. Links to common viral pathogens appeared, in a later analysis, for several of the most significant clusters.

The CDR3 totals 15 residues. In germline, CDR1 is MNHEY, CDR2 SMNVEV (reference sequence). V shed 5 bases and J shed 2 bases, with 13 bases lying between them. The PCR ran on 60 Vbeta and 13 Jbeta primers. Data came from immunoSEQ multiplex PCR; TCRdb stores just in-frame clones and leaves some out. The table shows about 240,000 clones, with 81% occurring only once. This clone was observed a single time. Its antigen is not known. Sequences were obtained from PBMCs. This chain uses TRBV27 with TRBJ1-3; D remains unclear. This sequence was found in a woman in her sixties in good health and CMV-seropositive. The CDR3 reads CASSQNWLPGNTIYF. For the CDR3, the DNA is TGTGCCAGCAGTCAAAACTGGTTACCTGGAAACACCATATATTTT.